One and the same sample provided the 9 T cell receptor beta chains below, sequenced in a study of shared T cell receptors in the human thymus. Data came from immunoSEQ multiplex PCR; TCRdb stores just in-frame clones and leaves some out. Found here are roughly 660,000 clones, approximately 87% of them singletons; the top ten hold about 0.01%. These same data were also listed under a study on human thymus T cells.

Sequencing was performed on thymocytes. The receptors were sampled from a boy younger than two with a congenital heart defect.

V is TRBV5-1 and J is TRBJ2-7, with D possibly being TRBD2 (5 bases). The length of the CDR3 is 14 residues. V lost 1 base and J 3 bases, leaving 11 bases between the germline ends. The V gene's germline CDR1 is SGHRS and CDR2 YFSETQ. CDR3 DNA sequence: TGCGCCAGCAGCTTGTTTGACTACCTCTACGAGCAGTACTTC. Its protein product is CASSLFDYLYEQYF.

The chain joins TRBV4-3 to TRBJ2-1, with a possible D match to TRBD2 (6 bases). CDR3 length: 18 amino acids. Trimming removed 1 base from V and 0 bases from J, with 16 bases in between. CDR1 is LGHNA, CDR2 YSLEER, per germline. The CDR3 loop reads CASSQVASVTHSYNEQFF. Here the CDR3 DNA reads TGCGCCAGCAGCCAAGTGGCTAGCGTAACCCACTCCTACAATGAGCAGTTCTTC.

This clone was seen a few times. This sequence joins TRBV6-1 and TRBJ2-1; 8 bases fit TRBD2. Trimming at V came to 7 bases and at J to 5 bases, leaving 7 bases not matched to a gene. From germline, CDR1 is MNHNS and CDR2 SASEGT. The CDR3 runs to 14 residues. CDR3 residues: CASNLAGPDNEQFF. CDR3 DNA: TGTGCCAGCAACCTAGCGGGCCCCGACAATGAGCAGTTCTTC.

The chain links TRBV7-2 to TRBJ2-7; D may be TRBD2 (6 bases). Trimming removed 1 base from V and 5 bases from J, with 18 bases in between. This CDR3 is built from 16 residues. Germline V lookup: CDR1 SGHTA, CDR2 FQGNSA. Written as DNA, the CDR3 is TGTGCCAGCAGCTTAGGCTCTGCTGGGACTCCCGACGAGCAGTACTTC. It specifies CASSLGSAGTPDEQYF.

This clone has only a few counts. The chain has TRBV2 and TRBJ2-3, with D possibly matching TRBD1 (5 bases). The CDR3 has 15 residues. From germline, CDR1 is SNHLY and CDR2 FYNNEI. V lost 4 bases to trimming and J lost 0 bases, with 11 bases between them. The CDR3 protein is CASSGRGWSTDTQYF. The CDR3 bases are TGTGCCAGCAGTGGTAGGGGCTGGAGCACAGATACGCAGTATTTT.

The rearrangement links TRBV4-1 to TRBJ1-4; 8 bases fit TRBD1. The CDR3 spans 19 residues. Germline V gives CDR1 MGHRA, CDR2 YSYEKL. J gave up 5 bases and V 0 bases, and 14 bases lay outside the gene matches. CDR3 loop: CASSQEHPKPDRGNEKLFF. CDR3 sequence (DNA): TGCGCCAGCAGCCAAGAGCACCCTAAACCAGACAGGGGAAATGAAAAACTGTTTTTT.

The rearrangement uses TRBV6-4 and TRBJ2-2; TRBD2 agrees at 14 bases. Germline values: CDR1 MRHNA, CDR2 SNTAGT. J was trimmed by 4 bases and V by 2 bases; bases with no gene match: 6. The CDR3 is 18 residues long. In DNA, the CDR3 is TGTGCCAGCAGTGACCGACTAGCGGGAGGGCCGGGCACCGGGGAGCTGTTTTTT. Translation: CASSDRLAGGPGTGELFF.

The chain uses TRBV15 and TRBJ1-5; 8 nucleotides line up with TRBD1. In germline, CDR1 is LNHNV, CDR2 YYDKDF (reference sequence). The CDR3 extends over 13 amino acids. The V gene end was trimmed by 4 bases and the J gene end by 5 bases; junction bases not matched to a gene: 1. CDR3 protein: CATSTTGDQPQHF. The CDR3 DNA reads TGTGCCACCAGCACGACAGGGGATCAGCCCCAGCATTTT.

This chain links TRBV28 with TRBJ1-1; D is uncertain. The germline V and J ends were trimmed by 11 bases and 1 base, with 17 bases remaining between them. This CDR3 region has 14 residues. CDR1 MDHEN and CDR2 SYDVKM come from the germline V gene. CDR3 coding DNA: TGTGCCGCTCTTGAGAGGAGAAGGAACACTGAAGCTTTCTTT. Translated: CAALERRRNTEAFF.